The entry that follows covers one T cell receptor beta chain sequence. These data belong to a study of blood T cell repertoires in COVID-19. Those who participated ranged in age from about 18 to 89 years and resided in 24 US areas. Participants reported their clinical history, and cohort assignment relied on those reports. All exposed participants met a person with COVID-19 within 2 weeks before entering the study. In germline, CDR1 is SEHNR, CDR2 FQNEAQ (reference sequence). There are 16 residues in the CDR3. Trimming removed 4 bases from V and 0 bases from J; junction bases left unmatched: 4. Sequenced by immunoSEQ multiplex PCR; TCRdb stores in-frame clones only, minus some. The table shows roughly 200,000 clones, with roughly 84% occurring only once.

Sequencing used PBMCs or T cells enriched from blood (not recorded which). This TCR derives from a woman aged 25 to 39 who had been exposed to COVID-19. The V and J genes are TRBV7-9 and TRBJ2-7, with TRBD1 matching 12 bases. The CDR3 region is CASSSPGQGASYEQYF. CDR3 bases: TGTGCCAGCAGCTCCCCGGGACAGGGGGCCTCCTACGAGCAGTACTTC. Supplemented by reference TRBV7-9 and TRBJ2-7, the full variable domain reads DTGVSQNPRHKITKRGQNVTFRCDPISEHNRLYWYRQTLGQGPEFLTYFQNEAQLEKSRLLSDRFSAERPKGSFSTLEIQRTEQGDSAMYLCASSSPGQGASYEQYFGPGTRLTVT.